The clone carrying this TCR beta chain was detected many times. Its target is unknown. Original methodology: The study built a papillary thyroid cancer distant-metastasis classifier from CDR3 differences across clinicopathological groups. Using MiXCR, TCRdb re-called clones from the PCR reads. The V and J calls were determined by TCRdb, not by the authors. In the table there are approximately 21,000 clones, 25% to 30% of which are singletons. The data derive from a study of metastatic and nonmetastatic thyroid tumors. In the study overall: From malignant and benign thyroid patients, repertoires in blood and in tumor or nodule tissue were compared. Findings and limits, study-wide: As reported, TCR beta diversity in blood and tumor was significantly higher in malignant thyroid tumors than in benign nodules.

V lost 2 bases to trimming and J lost 4 bases, with 11 bases between them. Germline V gives CDR1 MDHEN, CDR2 SYDVKM. The CDR3 length is 14 residues. Not a single patient had been given any form of treatment at any point before undergoing thyroid surgery. The V and J genes are TRBV28 and TRBJ1-1; tentatively, D is TRBD1 (5 bases). This TCR was recovered from a female donor with papillary thyroid cancer or a benign thyroid nodule (not recorded which). Some clones in this sample may be carry-over from other donors' samples. Sequenced input: tumor tissue. The CDR3 DNA is TGTGCCAGCAGTTTAGGGACCGCCGGCACTGAAGCTTTCTTT. This gives the protein CASSLGTAGTEAFF.